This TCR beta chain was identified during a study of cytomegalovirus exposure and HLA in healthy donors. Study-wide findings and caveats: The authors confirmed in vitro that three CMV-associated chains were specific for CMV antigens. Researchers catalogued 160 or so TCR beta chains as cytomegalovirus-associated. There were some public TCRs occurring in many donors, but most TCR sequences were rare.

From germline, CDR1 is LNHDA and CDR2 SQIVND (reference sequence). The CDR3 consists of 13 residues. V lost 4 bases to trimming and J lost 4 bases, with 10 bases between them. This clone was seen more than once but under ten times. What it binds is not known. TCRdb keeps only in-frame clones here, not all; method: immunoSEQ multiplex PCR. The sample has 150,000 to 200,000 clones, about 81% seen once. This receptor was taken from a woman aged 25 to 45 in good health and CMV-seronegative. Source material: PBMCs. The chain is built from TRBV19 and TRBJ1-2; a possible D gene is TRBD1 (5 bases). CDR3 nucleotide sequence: TGTGCCAGTAGTACGGGACTGCCCTATGGCTACACCTTC. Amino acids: CASSTGLPYGYTF.